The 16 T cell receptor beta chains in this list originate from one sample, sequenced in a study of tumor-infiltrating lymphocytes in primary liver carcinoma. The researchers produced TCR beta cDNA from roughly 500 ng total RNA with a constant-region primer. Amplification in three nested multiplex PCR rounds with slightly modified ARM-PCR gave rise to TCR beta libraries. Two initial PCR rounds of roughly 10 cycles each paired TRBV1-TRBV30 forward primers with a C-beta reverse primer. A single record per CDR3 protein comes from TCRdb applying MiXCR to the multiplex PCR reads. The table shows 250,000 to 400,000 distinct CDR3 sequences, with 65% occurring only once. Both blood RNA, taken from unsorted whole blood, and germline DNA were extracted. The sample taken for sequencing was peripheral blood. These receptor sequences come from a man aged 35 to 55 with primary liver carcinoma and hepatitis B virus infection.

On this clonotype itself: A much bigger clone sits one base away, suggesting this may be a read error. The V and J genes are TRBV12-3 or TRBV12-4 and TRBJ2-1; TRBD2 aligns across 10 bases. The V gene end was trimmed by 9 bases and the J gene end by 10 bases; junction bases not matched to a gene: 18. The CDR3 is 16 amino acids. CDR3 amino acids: CARSTGLAVIPDEQFF. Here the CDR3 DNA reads TGTGCCAGGAGTACCGGACTAGCGGTGATACCTGACGAGCAGTTCTTC.

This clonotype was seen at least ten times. CDR3 nucleotides: TGTGCCATCAGTGGAGGGGGGCTTAAAGATACGCAGTATTTT. As protein: CAISGGGLKDTQYF. The chain recombines TRBV10-3 with TRBJ2-3, with D possibly called TRBD1 or TRBD2 (6 bases each). V lost 4 bases and J lost 5, with 13 bases in between. CDR1 is ENHRY, CDR2 SYGVKD, per germline. The CDR3 extends over 14 amino acids.

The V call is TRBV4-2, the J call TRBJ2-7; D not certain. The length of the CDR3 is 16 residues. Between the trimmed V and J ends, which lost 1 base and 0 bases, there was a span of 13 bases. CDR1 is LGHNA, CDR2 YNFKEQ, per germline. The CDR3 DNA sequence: TGTGCCAGCAGCCAAGCGGCTGGCGGAGCCTCCTACGAGCAGTACTTC. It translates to CASSQAAGGASYEQYF.

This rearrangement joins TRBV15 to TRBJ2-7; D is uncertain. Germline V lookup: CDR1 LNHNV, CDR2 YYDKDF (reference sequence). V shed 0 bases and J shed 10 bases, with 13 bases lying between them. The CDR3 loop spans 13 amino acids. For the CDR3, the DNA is TGTGCCACCAGCAGAGATAAGGGTTTCGAACAGTACTTC. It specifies CATSRDKGFEQYF.

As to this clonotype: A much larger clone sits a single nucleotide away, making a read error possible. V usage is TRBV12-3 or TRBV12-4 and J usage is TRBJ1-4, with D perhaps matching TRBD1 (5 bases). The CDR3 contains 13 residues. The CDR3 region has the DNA TGTGTCAGCAGTATGGCGCAGGGAGAAAAACTGTTTTTT. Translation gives CVSSMAQGEKLFF.

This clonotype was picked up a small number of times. For the CDR3, the DNA is TGTGCCAGCAGCCATCCCGGGGACGGAAACACCATATATTTT. Protein: CASSHPGDGNTIYF. The rearrangement joins TRBV6-6 to TRBJ1-3, with a tentative D call TRBD1 (5 bases). CDR3 size: 14 residues. CDR1 is MNHNY and CDR2 is SVGAGI in the germline V gene (reference sequence). Trimming cost V 6 bases and J 4 bases, with 13 bases left between them.

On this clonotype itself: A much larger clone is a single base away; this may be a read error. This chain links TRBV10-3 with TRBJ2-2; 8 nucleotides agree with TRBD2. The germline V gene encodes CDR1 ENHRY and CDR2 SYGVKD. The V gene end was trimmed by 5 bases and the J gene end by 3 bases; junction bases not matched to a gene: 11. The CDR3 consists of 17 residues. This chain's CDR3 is CAISWGLEGVDTGELFF. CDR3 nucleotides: TGTGCCATCAGTTGGGGACTAGAGGGAGTTGACACCGGGGAGCTGTTTTTT.

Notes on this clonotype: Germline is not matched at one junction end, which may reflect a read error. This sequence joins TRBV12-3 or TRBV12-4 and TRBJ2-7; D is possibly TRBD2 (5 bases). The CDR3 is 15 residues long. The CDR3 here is CASSSTLSATYVQYF. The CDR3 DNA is TGTGCCAGCAGTTCAACCCTTAGCGCTACCTACGTGCAGTACTTC.

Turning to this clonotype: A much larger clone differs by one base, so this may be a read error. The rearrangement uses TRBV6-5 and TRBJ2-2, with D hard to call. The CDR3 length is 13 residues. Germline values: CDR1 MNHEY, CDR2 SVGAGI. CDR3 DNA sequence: TGTACCAGCAGTTACTCGACAAGTAGGGAGCTGTTTTTT. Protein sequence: CTSSYSTSRELFF.

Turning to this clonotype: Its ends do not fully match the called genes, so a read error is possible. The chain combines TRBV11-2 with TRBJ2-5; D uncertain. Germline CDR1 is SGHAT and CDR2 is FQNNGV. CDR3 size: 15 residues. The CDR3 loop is CASNLVGPAEETQYF. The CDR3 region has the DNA TGTGCCAGCAACTTAGTAGGGCCAGCCGAAGAGACTCAGTACTTC.

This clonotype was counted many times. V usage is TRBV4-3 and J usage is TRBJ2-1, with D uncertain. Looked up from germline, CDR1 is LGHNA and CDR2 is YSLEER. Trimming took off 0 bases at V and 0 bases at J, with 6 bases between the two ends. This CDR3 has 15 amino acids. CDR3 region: CASSQDSGSYNEQFF. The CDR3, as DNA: TGCGCCAGCAGCCAAGATTCGGGCTCCTACAATGAGCAGTTCTTC.

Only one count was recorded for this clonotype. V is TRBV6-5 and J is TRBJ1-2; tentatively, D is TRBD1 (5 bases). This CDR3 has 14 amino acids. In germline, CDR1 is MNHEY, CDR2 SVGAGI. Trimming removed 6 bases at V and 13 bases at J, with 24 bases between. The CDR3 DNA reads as TGTGCCAGCAGGACTATCCGGGGCAGGGAACCTTCCACCTTC. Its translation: CASRTIRGREPSTF.

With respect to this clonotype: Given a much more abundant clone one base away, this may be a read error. CDR3 nucleotide sequence: TGCGCCAGCAGTGATAGCGGCTTCTACGAGCAGTACTTC. Protein sequence: CASSDSGFYEQYF. This chain links TRBV10-1 with TRBJ2-7, with D possibly TRBD2 on 6 matching bases. CDR1 WNHNN and CDR2 SYGVQD come from the germline V gene (reference sequence). V lost 3 bases and J 3 bases, leaving 9 bases between the germline ends. The CDR3 is 13 residues long.

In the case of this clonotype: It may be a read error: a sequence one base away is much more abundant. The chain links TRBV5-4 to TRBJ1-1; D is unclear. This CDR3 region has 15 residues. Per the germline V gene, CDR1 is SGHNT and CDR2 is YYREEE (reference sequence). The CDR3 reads CVSSLDYQVGTEAFF. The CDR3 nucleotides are TGTGTCAGCAGCTTGGACTACCAAGTGGGCACTGAAGCTTTCTTT.

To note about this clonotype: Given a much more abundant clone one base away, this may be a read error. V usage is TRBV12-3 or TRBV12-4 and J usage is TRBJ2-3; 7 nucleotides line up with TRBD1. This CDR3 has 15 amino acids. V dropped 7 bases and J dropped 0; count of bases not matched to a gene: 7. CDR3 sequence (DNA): TGTGCCAGCATCGACCCGGGACAGAGCACAGATACGCAGTATTTT. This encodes CASIDPGQSTDTQYF.

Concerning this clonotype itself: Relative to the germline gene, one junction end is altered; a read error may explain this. The DNA for the CDR3 is TGTGCCAACAGCTTCGCCTGGGGACTGAACACCGGGGAGCTGTTTTTT. It yields the protein CANSFAWGLNTGELFF. This sequence joins TRBV11-1 and TRBJ2-2, with D possibly TRBD2 on 6 matching bases. Looked up from germline, CDR1 is SGHAT and CDR2 is FQDESV (reference sequence). The CDR3 loop spans 16 amino acids.